This TCR beta chain was observed in a study of blood T cell repertoires in COVID-19. Turning to the study itself: Sample material is recorded as cDNA or gDNA derived from T cells, B-cell-depleted T cells, or PBMCs.

As handled by the study authors: Nucleated cell number was recorded as an estimate derived from reference gene primer amplification. Produced via immunoSEQ multiplex PCR; TCRdb's table is partial and in-frame only. Clonal size and the V and J genes are those of that table, whereas D and trimming came from the DNA. The sample has roughly 120,000 clones, 87% seen once. CDR3 size: 16 residues. The germline gives CDR1 LNHDA, CDR2 SQIVND (reference sequence). Trimming removed 4 bases from V and 0 bases from J, with 13 bases in between. The source is a human donor in a cohort sampled during active COVID-19. The chain joins TRBV19 to TRBJ1-5; tentative D call: TRBD1 (6 bases). The sequenced material came from peripheral blood. The DNA for the CDR3 is TGTGCCAGTAGTAAACGGACAGATGATAGCAATCAGCCCCAGCATTTT. It codes for CASSKRTDDSNQPQHF. The complete variable domain, with remaining parts taken from reference TRBV19 and TRBJ1-5, reads DGGITQSPKYLFRKEGQNVTLSCEQNLNHDAMYWYRQDPGQGLRLIYYSQIVNDFQKGDIAEGYSVSREKKESFPLTVTSAQKNPTAFYLCASSKRTDDSNQPQHFGDGTRLSIL.